These 15 T cell receptor beta chains came from one sample sequenced in a study of shared clonotypes between healthy human individuals (dated by TCRdb to about 2020). Library preparation was by the immunoSEQ multiplex PCR assay. TCRdb's version of the immuneACCESS table is confined to in-frame rearrangements and falls short of the full clone set. An unresolved V gene accounts for under half of the shortfall where checked; the remainder is of unknown origin. The sample records 2 million to 2.5 million clones, more than 85% of which are singletons. In total, the top ten clones hold approximately 0.37% of the sample. The sequenced sample was naive CD4+ T cells from PBMCs. Per the publication, the cell subset or site label means: CD45RA+ positively selected. These receptors were collected from a man younger than 35 in good health. Some clones in this sample may be carry-over from other donors' samples.

This clone is a singleton in its sample. The same CDR3 also results from other DNA sequences found in this sample. The rearrangement links TRBV18 to TRBJ2-5; D unresolved. The V end lost 1 base, the J end lost 1 base, and 4 bases lay between the germline ends. The CDR3 contains 13 residues. Per the germline V gene, CDR1 is KGHSH and CDR2 is LQKENI. This CDR3 reads CASSPRSQETQYF. The DNA for the CDR3 is TGTGCCAGCTCACCACGTAGCCAAGAGACCCAGTACTTC.

This clone is a singleton in its sample. The chain combines TRBV9 with TRBJ1-2, with TRBD1 matching 7 bases. This CDR3 comprises 14 residues. V gave up 3 bases and J gave up 3 bases; unmatched junction bases: 5. Germline V CDR1 and CDR2: SGDLS, YYNGEE. CDR3 nucleotide sequence: TGTGCCAGCAGCGAGCGGGACAGCCACTATGGCTACACCTTC. Its protein is CASSERDSHYGYTF.

This sequence joins TRBV9 and TRBJ1-1, with TRBD1 as a possible D gene (5 bases). V dropped 3 bases and J dropped 7 bases, with 16 bases sitting between them. Per the germline V gene, CDR1 is SGDLS and CDR2 is YYNGEE. The CDR3 runs to 14 residues. CDR3 DNA: TGTGCCAGCAGCGCTCCCCATCGGGGCAGTGAAGCTTTCTTT. This sequence encodes CASSAPHRGSEAFF.

This clone was observed once. The V and J genes are TRBV7-9 and TRBJ1-2, with D uncertain. This CDR3 has 13 amino acids. Per the germline V gene, CDR1 is SEHNR and CDR2 is FQNEAQ (reference sequence). Trimming removed 1 base from V and 4 bases from J, with 7 bases in between. The CDR3 nucleotides are TGTGCCAGCAGCTTAGGGCCGTCCTATGGCTACACCTTC. Translated, it gives CASSLGPSYGYTF.

The rearrangement joins TRBV7-3 to TRBJ1-3; 9 nucleotides align to TRBD1. J gave up 3 bases and V 5 bases, and 14 bases lay outside the gene matches. Germline V gene lookup returns CDR1 SGHTA and CDR2 FQGTGA. The CDR3 is made up of 18 amino acids. CDR3 loop: CASSPTSGTGSLGNTIYF. The CDR3 DNA is TGTGCCAGCAGCCCCACATCCGGGACAGGGTCTCTTGGAAACACCATATATTTT.

The gene calls are TRBV5-1 and TRBJ2-2; tentative D call: TRBD1 (6 bases). The ends were cut back, 4 bases at V and 4 bases at J, with 17 bases in the middle. The V gene's germline CDR1 is SGHRS and CDR2 YFSETQ. The CDR3 is 16 residues long. CDR3 coding DNA: TGCGCCAGCAGCGCCCTGGCCTGGGGGCGCACCGGGGAGCTGTTTTTT. Translation gives CASSALAWGRTGELFF.

The V and J genes are TRBV6-1 and TRBJ1-5; TRBD1 aligns across 8 bases. V lost 5 bases to trimming and J lost 1 base; unmatched junction nucleotides: 4. Germline lookup yields CDR1 MNHNS and CDR2 SASEGT. This CDR3 has 15 residues. CDR3 nucleotides: TGTGCCAGCAGTCAAGGACAGGGCAGCAATCAGCCCCAGCATTTT. Its translation is CASSQGQGSNQPQHF.

The chain uses TRBV5-1 and TRBJ2-3, with D perhaps matching TRBD2 (7 bases). With 5 bases removed from V and 3 bases from J, the gap between germline ends came to 19 bases. Germline V lookup: CDR1 SGHRS, CDR2 YFSETQ. The CDR3 totals 16 residues. The CDR3 DNA follows: TGCGCCAGCAGTCCCAGGGGAGCGGGATTAACAGATACGCAGTATTTT. Residues: CASSPRGAGLTDTQYF.

The chain is built from TRBV4-1 and TRBJ2-3, with TRBD1 matching over 7 bases. The CDR3 runs 15 residues. Germline V gene sequence: CDR1 MGHRA, CDR2 YSYEKL. V dropped 4 bases and J dropped 4; count of bases not matched to a gene: 8. CDR3 region: CASSLQTGLSDTQYF. The CDR3 DNA follows: TGCGCCAGCAGCCTTCAGACAGGGCTTTCAGATACGCAGTATTTT.

This chain links TRBV7-2 with TRBJ1-1; possibly TRBD1 for D (5 bases). The CDR3 has 14 amino acids. The germline V gene encodes CDR1 SGHTA and CDR2 FQGNSA. Trimming took 4 bases from V and 4 from J, leaving 13 bases between them. CDR3 in DNA: TGTGCCAGCAGCTCACCGGACAAATTCACTGAAGCTTTCTTT. Its protein product is CASSSPDKFTEAFF.

The CDR3 DNA sequence: TGTGCCAGCAGCTTTACAGGGAATGAGAACACCATATATTTT. Protein: CASSFTGNENTIYF. The J gene is TRBJ1-3, the V gene TRBV7-3; tentative D call: TRBD1 (6 bases). V was cut by 3 bases and J by 7 bases, with 13 bases left in between. Germline assignment: CDR1 SGHTA and CDR2 FQGTGA. This CDR3 region has 14 residues.

This chain links TRBV7-2 with TRBJ2-1, with TRBD2 as a possible D gene (6 bases). Germline values: CDR1 SGHTA, CDR2 FQGNSA. Trimming took off 1 base at V and 7 bases at J, with 14 bases between the two ends. The CDR3 consists of 15 residues. CDR3 bases: TGTGCCAGCAGCTTAGGGAGGGGCGACATGAATGAGCAGTTCTTC. Encoded protein: CASSLGRGDMNEQFF.

The V and J genes are TRBV6-5 and TRBJ1-2; D gene unclear. In germline, CDR1 is MNHEY, CDR2 SVGAGI. The ends were cut back, 4 bases at V and 8 bases at J, with 14 bases in the middle. CDR3 length equals 13 residues. The CDR3 sequence: CASSSDASEGYTF. DNA for the CDR3: TGTGCCAGCAGTTCGGACGCGTCCGAAGGCTACACCTTC.

The chain carries TRBV2 and TRBJ2-7; D uncertain. The length of the CDR3 is 11 residues. Trimming left V 7 bases short and J 2 bases short, with 6 bases between. Germline-derived CDR1 and CDR2 are SNHLY and FYNNEI. CDR3: CASTFPYEQYF. CDR3 in DNA: TGTGCCAGCACATTCCCCTACGAGCAGTACTTC.

This sequence joins TRBV30 and TRBJ1-2, with 7 bases aligning to TRBD1. Germline assignment: CDR1 GTSNPN and CDR2 SVGIG (reference sequence). CDR3 size: 13 residues. V gave up 3 bases and J gave up 4 bases; unmatched junction bases: 5. In nucleotides, the CDR3 is TGTGCCTGGAGCCAGGGGGTGAGCTATGGCTACACCTTC. Translating gives CAWSQGVSYGYTF.